These 21 T cell receptor beta chains were all obtained from the same sample, sequenced in a study of CD8+ T cells in alopecia areata. RNA, once extracted, was reverse transcribed into cDNA for use as the sequencing template. TCRdb's table, derived via immunoSEQ multiplex PCR, lists solely in-frame clones and lacks some. This sample carries some 240,000 clones, approximately 52% of them seen once, and the ten largest clones take 0.45%. The source material was CD4+ T cells sorted from blood, sampled at week 0. Receptors originate from a human donor with alopecia areata.

This clone was seen a handful of times. This chain joins TRBV29-1 and TRBJ2-6; D gene unclear. There are 14 residues in the CDR3. Trimming took off 4 bases at V and 0 bases at J, with 7 bases between the two ends. Germline V gives CDR1 SQVTM, CDR2 ANQGSEA. The CDR3 DNA follows: TGCAGCGTTGGAGGTTACTCTGGGGCCAACGTCCTGACTTTC. It translates to CSVGGYSGANVLTF.

This chain uses TRBV30 with TRBJ2-1; D unclear. Germline V gene sequence: CDR1 GTSNPN, CDR2 SVGIG (reference sequence). The CDR3 loop spans 12 amino acids. The germline V and J ends were trimmed by 3 bases and 9 bases, with 12 bases remaining between them. CDR3 DNA: TGTGCCTGGAGAAGGCAATCGGGTGAGCAGTTCTTC. Residues: CAWRRQSGEQFF.

The genes are TRBV30 and TRBJ2-1; 9 nucleotides agree with TRBD1. The V segment lost 2 bases and the J segment 7 bases; nucleotides outside the gene matches: 6. CDR3 size: 14 residues. CDR1 is GTSNPN and CDR2 is SVGIG in the germline V gene (reference sequence). CDR3 region: CAWSRGQGWNEQFF. Here the CDR3 DNA reads TGTGCCTGGAGTCGCGGACAGGGGTGGAATGAGCAGTTCTTC.

The V call is TRBV9, the J call TRBJ2-1; no clear D. V was shortened by 3 bases and J by 5 bases, with 12 bases between the two germline ends. The CDR3 length is 14 residues. The germline V gene encodes CDR1 SGDLS and CDR2 YYNGEE. CDR3 sequence: CASSGSRIDNEQFF. In nucleotides, the CDR3 is TGTGCCAGCAGCGGGTCCAGGATCGACAATGAGCAGTTCTTC. Drawing the rest from reference TRBV9 and TRBJ2-1, the complete variable domain is DSGVTQTPKHLITATGQRVTLRCSPRSGDLSVYWYQQSLDQGLQFLIQYYNGEERAKGNILERFSAQQFPDLHSELNLSSLELGDSALYFCASSGSRIDNEQFFGPGTRLTVL.

This chain joins TRBV15 and TRBJ1-2, with D perhaps TRBD1 (5 bases). The germline V gene has CDR1 LNHNV and CDR2 YYDKDF (reference sequence). V was trimmed by 3 bases and J by 4 bases, leaving 18 bases between them. The CDR3 is 16 residues long. CDR3 in amino acids: CATSRGPTTGSYGYTF. For the CDR3, the DNA is TGTGCCACCAGCAGGGGACCGACTACAGGAAGCTATGGCTACACCTTC. Drawing the rest from reference TRBV15 and TRBJ1-2, the complete variable domain is DAMVIQNPRYQVTQFGKPVTLSCSQTLNHNVMYWYQQKSSQAPKLLFHYYDKDFNNEADTPDNFQSRRPNTSFCFLDIRSPGLGDTAMYLCATSRGPTTGSYGYTFGSGTRLTVV.

This clone was seen more than once but under ten times. The chain couples TRBV9 to TRBJ1-1; D is unclear. This CDR3 contains 15 residues. CDR1 is SGDLS and CDR2 is YYNGEE in the germline V gene. Trimming took off 2 bases at V and 0 bases at J, with 11 bases between the two ends. CDR3 sequence reads: CASSVRSELNTEAFF. The DNA for the CDR3 is TGTGCCAGCAGCGTTCGGAGTGAATTGAACACTGAAGCTTTCTTT.

This chain links TRBV23-1 with TRBJ1-6, with D maybe TRBD1 (6 bases). TRBV23-1 qualifies as an ORF whose function is uncertain. This CDR3 contains 14 residues. V lost 9 bases and J 6 bases, leaving 15 bases between the germline ends. CDR3 sequence (DNA): TGCGCCAGGGAGGGGGAACACTCTAATTCACCCCTCCACTTT. This translates into CAREGEHSNSPLHF.

The chain combines TRBV18 with TRBJ1-5; no definite D call. The germline V and J ends were trimmed by 4 bases and 1 base, with 5 bases remaining between them. In germline, CDR1 is KGHSH, CDR2 LQKENI. This CDR3 contains 13 residues. In DNA form, the CDR3 reads TGTGCCAGCTCACTACAGAGCAATCAGCCCCAGCATTTT. This encodes CASSLQSNQPQHF.

The chain uses TRBV19 and TRBJ2-2; D is perhaps TRBD2 (5 bases). This CDR3 region has 14 residues. Germline V CDR1 and CDR2: LNHDA, SQIVND (reference sequence). V lost 6 bases, J lost 6 bases, and 14 bases lay in between. The CDR3 loop is CASRASRDAGELFF. CDR3 sequence (DNA): TGTGCCAGTAGGGCGTCTCGGGATGCCGGGGAGCTGTTTTTT.

The V and J genes are TRBV14 and TRBJ1-6; D ambiguous. Trimming removed 1 base at V and 14 bases at J, with 12 bases between. The germline gives CDR1 SGHDN, CDR2 FVKESK. This CDR3 has 13 residues. The CDR3 spells CASSQVMGFTLHF. CDR3 sequence (DNA): TGTGCCAGCAGCCAAGTTATGGGTTTCACCCTCCACTTT.

This chain links TRBV4-1 with TRBJ2-1, with TRBD2 matching 8 bases. V gave up 0 bases and J gave up 9 bases; unmatched junction bases: 13. The CDR3 has 17 amino acids. Germline V lookup: CDR1 MGHRA, CDR2 YSYEKL. For the CDR3, the DNA is TGCGCCAGCAGCCAAGAGAAGCGCGGCGGGGGGCCATTTGAGCAGTTCTTC. This codes for CASSQEKRGGGPFEQFF.

The chain joins TRBV7-9 to TRBJ2-1; D is perhaps TRBD2 (6 bases). V gave up 5 bases and J gave up 8 bases, with 16 bases separating them. CDR1 is SEHNR and CDR2 is FQNEAQ in the germline V gene (reference sequence). This CDR3 spans 14 amino acids. CDR3 amino acids: CASSPKAGSDEQFF. Here the CDR3 DNA reads TGTGCCAGCAGCCCAAAGGCGGGGAGCGATGAGCAGTTCTTC.

This clone was recorded once. This chain links TRBV27 with TRBJ2-7; D possibly corresponds to TRBD1 (5 bases). The V gene lost 6 bases and the J gene lost 6 bases, with 18 bases spanning the gap. CDR3 length: 14 residues. Germline CDR1 MNHEY, CDR2 SMNVEV (reference sequence). The CDR3 DNA is TGTGCCAGCAGCCAAGATGGGGCAGCCATCGAGCAGTACTTC. The encoded protein is CASSQDGAAIEQYF.

V gene TRBV30 combines with J gene TRBJ2-1, with TRBD1 as a possible D gene (5 bases). CDR1 is GTSNPN and CDR2 is SVGIG in the germline V gene (reference sequence). The V gene lost 0 bases and the J gene lost 3 bases, with 15 bases spanning the gap. The CDR3 covers 16 residues. The DNA for the CDR3 is TGTGCCTGGAGTGTAAGGGGCTGGGGCATCTACAATGAGCAGTTCTTC. Its protein product is CAWSVRGWGIYNEQFF.

The V and J genes are TRBV29-1 and TRBJ2-1; weak D call: TRBD2 (5 bases). This CDR3 comprises 15 residues. The V end was cut by 6 bases, the J end by 9 bases, with 24 bases between. In germline, CDR1 is SQVTM, CDR2 ANQGSEA. The CDR3 DNA sequence: TGCAGCGTCCCTGCGGGTCGTATTTCTAGGAGTGAGCAGTTCTTC. Protein product: CSVPAGRISRSEQFF.

This clone was observed a few times. The rearrangement links TRBV2 to TRBJ1-5; the D is unclear. The CDR3 covers 14 residues. V lost 0 bases to trimming and J lost 6 bases, with 9 bases between them. CDR1 is SNHLY, CDR2 FYNNEI, per germline. This chain's CDR3 is CASSEAESVQPQHF. The CDR3 nucleotides read TGTGCCAGCAGTGAAGCAGAGTCCGTTCAGCCCCAGCATTTT. Together with reference TRBV2 and TRBJ1-5, the CDR3 gives the full variable domain: EPEVTQTPSHQVTQMGQEVILRCVPISNHLYFYWYRQILGQKVEFLVSFYNNEISEKSEIFDDQFSVERPDGSNFTLKIRSTKLEDSAMYFCASSEAESVQPQHFGDGTRLSIL.

The CDR3 spells CASSYERNSYEQYF. For the CDR3, the DNA is TGTGCCAGCTCCTATGAGCGGAATTCCTACGAGCAGTACTTC. The chain combines TRBV9 with TRBJ2-7, with D possibly being TRBD2 (5 bases). Trimming left V 7 bases short and J 1 base short, with 15 bases between. This CDR3 spans 14 amino acids. Per the germline V gene, CDR1 is SGDLS and CDR2 is YYNGEE.

This clone has more than one count but fewer than ten. This chain links TRBV13 with TRBJ2-3; 10 bases are a match to TRBD2. The CDR3 sequence is 16 residues long. V lost 5 bases to trimming and J lost 6 bases; unmatched junction nucleotides: 11. Germline CDR1 is PRHDT and CDR2 is FYEKMQ (reference sequence). The CDR3 here is CASSKKEREGWDTQYF. Written as DNA, the CDR3 is TGTGCCAGCAGCAAAAAGGAGCGGGAGGGCTGGGATACGCAGTATTTT.

The chain uses TRBV25-1 and TRBJ1-2; D possibly corresponds to TRBD1 (6 bases). The CDR3 runs 14 residues. CDR1 is MGHDK, CDR2 SYGVNS, per germline. The V end was cut by 1 base, the J end by 7 bases, with 13 bases between. Written as DNA, the CDR3 is TGTGCCAGCAGTGAATCCGGGGGGCTGCCTGGCTACACCTTC. Its protein product is CASSESGGLPGYTF.

In its sample, this clone was seen once. This rearrangement joins TRBV4-2 to TRBJ2-1; no reliable D call. V dropped 0 bases and J dropped 7 bases, with 10 bases sitting between them. This CDR3 has 14 amino acids. Germline V lookup: CDR1 LGHNA, CDR2 YNFKEQ. The CDR3 sequence is CASSQDPLVNEQFF. The CDR3 DNA is TGTGCCAGCAGCCAAGACCCTTTGGTAAATGAGCAGTTCTTC.

This clone was counted between two and nine times. V gene TRBV7-9 combines with J gene TRBJ2-3; D may match TRBD1 or TRBD2 (6 bases each). The CDR3 runs to 17 residues. V was cut by 5 bases and J by 0 bases, with 18 bases left in between. Germline V gene sequence: CDR1 SEHNR, CDR2 FQNEAQ (reference sequence). The CDR3 DNA sequence: TGTGCCAGCAGCCCCCTCGCCGGGGGCCATAGCACAGATACGCAGTATTTT. Its protein product is CASSPLAGGHSTDTQYF. Supplemented by reference TRBV7-9 and TRBJ2-3, the full variable domain reads DTGVSQNPRHKITKRGQNVTFRCDPISEHNRLYWYRQTLGQGPEFLTYFQNEAQLEKSRLLSDRFSAERPKGSFSTLEIQRTEQGDSAMYLCASSPLAGGHSTDTQYFGPGTRLTVL.